Below, 19 T cell receptor beta chains from the same sample are listed, as sequenced in a study of cytomegalovirus exposure and HLA in healthy donors. The PCR ran on 60 Vbeta and 13 Jbeta primers. Libraries were prepared by immunoSEQ multiplex PCR; TCRdb keeps only in-frame clonotypes and omits some of them. The sample shows 99,000 or so clones, 79% of them seen only once. The sequenced sample was PBMCs. The receptors were gathered from a male donor in good health and CMV-seropositive.

This clone was seen more than once but under ten times. This CDR3 is also generated by other DNA sequences in the sample. V and J are TRBV30 and TRBJ1-3; D ambiguous. Germline assignment: CDR1 GTSNPN and CDR2 SVGIG (reference sequence). The CDR3 length is 12 residues. V was clipped by 5 bases and J by 0 bases, with 5 bases between them. The CDR3 sequence is CAWSGSGNTIYF. The CDR3, as DNA: TGTGCCTGGTCAGGCTCTGGAAACACCATATATTTT.

The chain couples TRBV19 to TRBJ1-2, with 8 bases fitting TRBD1. Germline loops: CDR1 LNHDA, CDR2 SQIVND (reference sequence). The trim removed 3 bases at V and 7 bases at J, leaving 7 bases unmatched. The CDR3 is made up of 14 amino acids. The chain's CDR3 is CASSIIGTGVGYTF. The CDR3 nucleotides are TGTGCCAGTAGTATCATTGGGACAGGAGTTGGCTACACCTTC.

The rearrangement joins TRBV7-2 to TRBJ1-1; weak D call: TRBD1 (6 bases). In germline, CDR1 is SGHTA, CDR2 FQGNSA. The V end was cut by 1 base, the J end by 3 bases, with 21 bases between. The CDR3 contains 18 residues. The DNA for the CDR3 is TGTGCCAGCAGCTTAGTGGGGGGGGCAGGCGGTTCGTACACTGAAGCTTTCTTT. Translating gives CASSLVGGAGGSYTEAFF.

This rearrangement joins TRBV2 to TRBJ1-2; tentative D call: TRBD1 (6 bases). Trimming pared 6 bases from V and 6 bases from J, leaving 14 bases between. The CDR3 length is 13 residues. Germline loops: CDR1 SNHLY, CDR2 FYNNEI. The CDR3 loop is CASRLEQGHGYTF. The CDR3 DNA follows: TGTGCCAGCAGACTTGAACAGGGTCATGGCTACACCTTC.

This chain links TRBV30 with TRBJ1-1; D is unresolved. The CDR3 length is 13 residues. The ends were cut back, 0 bases at V and 10 bases at J, with 15 bases in the middle. Looked up from germline, CDR1 is GTSNPN and CDR2 is SVGIG (reference sequence). The CDR3 is CAWSVSERFPAFF. The DNA for the CDR3 is TGTGCCTGGAGTGTATCTGAGCGGTTCCCAGCTTTCTTT.

This chain uses TRBV11-2 with TRBJ2-7; D unresolved. V lost 5 bases and J lost 1, with 12 bases in between. Looked up from germline, CDR1 is SGHAT and CDR2 is FQNNGV. The length of the CDR3 is 14 residues. The CDR3 sequence is CASSPSPGSYEQYF. CDR3 in DNA: TGTGCCAGCAGCCCCTCGCCCGGGTCCTACGAGCAGTACTTC.

CDR3 in DNA: TGTGCCAGCAGTCGGGACAGGTGGAGCGCCGGGGAGCTGTTTTTT. Amino acid sequence: CASSRDRWSAGELFF. The chain combines TRBV7-2 with TRBJ2-2, with TRBD1 matching 8 bases. J gave up 6 bases and V 6 bases, and 9 bases lay outside the gene matches. Germline CDR1 reads SGHTA; CDR2 reads FQGNSA. This CDR3 is built from 15 residues. Full variable domain (remainder filled in from reference TRBV7-2 and TRBJ2-2): GAGVSQSPSNKVTEKGKDVELRCDPISGHTALYWYRQSLGQGLEFLIYFQGNSAPDKSGLPSDRFSAERTGGSVSTLTIQRTQQEDSAVYLCASSRDRWSAGELFFGEGSRLTVL.

This CDR3 is CASSPTPGQGAGGYTF. The CDR3 DNA reads as TGTGCCAGCAGCCCAACCCCAGGACAGGGGGCAGGAGGCTACACCTTC. The rearrangement links TRBV5-6 to TRBJ1-2, with 11 bases that match TRBD1. CDR3 length equals 16 residues. Germline values: CDR1 SGHDT, CDR2 YYEEEE. The V segment lost 4 bases and the J segment 8 bases; nucleotides outside the gene matches: 13.

The chain recombines TRBV19 with TRBJ1-5; D possibly corresponds to TRBD1 (6 bases). CDR3 length equals 15 residues. Germline loops: CDR1 LNHDA, CDR2 SQIVND (reference sequence). Trimming removed 7 bases from V and 0 bases from J, with 13 bases in between. For the CDR3, the DNA is TGTGCCAGTACCGTTACAGGGAATAGCAATCAGCCCCAGCATTTT. Residues: CASTVTGNSNQPQHF.

The V call is TRBV9, the J call TRBJ2-1, with 8 positions matching TRBD2. With V trimmed by 2 bases and J by 4 bases, 5 bases remained unmatched. There are 15 residues in the CDR3. Germline V gives CDR1 SGDLS, CDR2 YYNGEE. The CDR3: CASSVMAGGYNEQFF. CDR3 bases: TGTGCCAGCAGCGTCATGGCGGGGGGATACAATGAGCAGTTCTTC.

The V gene is TRBV7-9, the J gene TRBJ2-7, with 8 bases identical to TRBD1. V trimming: 2 bases; J trimming: 5 bases; junction bases outside the gene matches: 2. The length of the CDR3 is 13 residues. Germline-derived CDR1 and CDR2 are SEHNR and FQNEAQ (reference sequence). The CDR3 sequence: CASSLLQGDEQYF. In DNA form, the CDR3 reads TGTGCCAGCAGCTTATTACAGGGGGACGAGCAGTACTTC.

Written as DNA, the CDR3 is TGTGCCAGCAGGACAGGCAGCTCTGGAAACACCATATATTTT. Protein sequence: CASRTGSSGNTIYF. J is TRBJ1-3 and V is TRBV6-5; D might be TRBD1 (6 bases). There are 14 residues in the CDR3. V lost 6 bases, J lost 0 bases, and 9 bases lay in between. Germline V gives CDR1 MNHEY, CDR2 SVGAGI.

This chain joins TRBV5-1 and TRBJ2-7, with 7 bases that match TRBD1. The V segment lost 2 bases and the J segment 3 bases; nucleotides outside the gene matches: 5. The CDR3 runs to 14 residues. Germline CDR1 is SGHRS and CDR2 is YFSETQ. DNA of the CDR3: TGCGCCAGCAGCTTCGGACAGGAGGTCTACGAGCAGTACTTC. Translating it yields CASSFGQEVYEQYF.

The chain has TRBV7-6 and TRBJ2-1; 14 bases fit TRBD2. Germline trimming cut 0 bases from V and 9 bases from J; bases unmatched to any gene: 1. CDR1 is SGHVS and CDR2 is FNYEAQ in the germline V gene. The CDR3 covers 15 residues. The CDR3, as DNA: TGTGCCAGCAGCTTAGCCGGGACTAGCGGGGGTGAGCAGTTCTTC. It codes for CASSLAGTSGGEQFF.

The chain recombines TRBV5-1 with TRBJ2-2; a weak D match, TRBD2 (7 bases). Between the trimmed V and J ends, which lost 5 bases and 0 bases, there was a span of 14 bases. CDR1 and CDR2 (germline): SGHRS, YFSETQ. The CDR3 has 16 amino acids. The CDR3 loop is CASSARGAPNTGELFF. The CDR3 DNA sequence: TGCGCCAGCAGTGCCCGGGGGGCGCCGAACACCGGGGAGCTGTTTTTT.

The chain links TRBV4-1 to TRBJ1-2, with 9 bases fitting TRBD1. Germline CDR1 reads MGHRA; CDR2 reads YSYEKL. This CDR3 is 15 amino acids long. V lost 3 bases and J lost 3; bases outside the gene matches: 5. CDR3 sequence: CASSQRTGVYYGYTF. For the CDR3, the DNA is TGCGCCAGCAGCCAGCGGACAGGGGTTTACTATGGCTACACCTTC.

The chain carries TRBV4-3 and TRBJ1-6; 10 nucleotides align to TRBD1. Germline V lookup: CDR1 LGHNA, CDR2 YSLEER. The junction had 3 bases not matched to a gene; V was cut back by 1 base and J by 9 bases. The CDR3 is 15 amino acids. CDR3 residues: CASSQGWTGGSPLHF. The DNA of the CDR3 is TGCGCCAGCAGCCAAGGTTGGACAGGGGGTTCACCCCTCCACTTT.

The table lists this clone with a few counts. The DNA for the CDR3 is TGTGCCAGCAGCTTGGCGGGTACAACTGAAGCTTTCTTT. Translating it yields CASSLAGTTEAFF. The chain has TRBV5-4 and TRBJ1-1, with unresolved D. The V gene lost 0 bases and the J gene lost 5 bases, with 8 bases spanning the gap. The CDR3 length is 13 residues. The germline gives CDR1 SGHNT, CDR2 YYREEE (reference sequence).

This chain uses TRBV27 with TRBJ1-2; D might be TRBD1 (6 bases). From germline, CDR1 is MNHEY and CDR2 SMNVEV (reference sequence). Trimming stripped 3 bases from V and 4 bases from J, with 15 bases between. The CDR3 is 15 residues long. The CDR3 nucleotides read TGTGCCAGCAGTTTCCGGACAGCTAATGCCTATGGCTACACCTTC. Translation: CASSFRTANAYGYTF.